This T cell receptor beta chain was identified during a study of radiotherapy plus CTLA-4 blockade in lung cancer. General observations from the study: In blood, tumor-derived TCR clones expanded after radiotherapy plus ipilimumab.

A note on this clone: What it binds is not known.

Germline V gene sequence: CDR1 MNHEY, CDR2 SVGAGI. The CDR3 spans 16 residues. V gave up 2 bases and J gave up 10 bases; unmatched junction bases: 7. TCRdb's table, derived via immunoSEQ multiplex PCR, lists solely in-frame clones and lacks some. The sample consists of about 36,000 clones, 72% of them appearing once. The sequence was obtained from a human donor with non-small cell lung cancer who had stable disease on radiotherapy plus ipilimumab. The specimen comprised peripheral blood, sampled from a patient treated with radiotherapy plus ipilimumab. This chain joins TRBV6-5 and TRBJ1-6; TRBD1 matches 11 bases. The CDR3 sequence: CASSYLPGQGGSPLHF. In DNA, the CDR3 is TGTGCCAGCAGTTACCTACCGGGACAGGGGGGATCACCCCTCCACTTT.